This TCR beta chain came from a study of T-cell memory formation after mild COVID-19. Study-wide points: Whereas later expanders leaned CD4+, clones contracting day 15 to 85 showed a balanced CD4/CD8 makeup.

The CDR3 length is 13 residues. Looked up from germline, CDR1 is MNHEY and CDR2 is SVGAGI. Trimming left V 4 bases short and J 6 bases short, with 13 bases between. TCRdb itself ran the 5' RACE reads through MiXCR, one entry per CDR3 protein. The sample records approximately 430,000 distinct CDR3 sequences, 20% to 25% being singletons. This clonotype showed up just a few times. What it binds is unknown. The sequence derives from an adult woman who had mild COVID-19 (a few samples of this study predate the infection). Cell type and time point are not known. The chain carries TRBV6-5 and TRBJ2-7, with D perhaps TRBD1 or TRBD2 (5 bases each). Sequencing was carried out using PBMCs or a T cell subset sorted from them (not recorded which). The CDR3 loop reads CASSSDTGSEQYF. The CDR3 nucleotides read TGTGCCAGCAGTTCGGACACGGGAAGCGAGCAGTACTTC.